The 29 T cell receptor beta chains given below trace back to one sample, sequenced in a study of blood T cell repertoires in COVID-19 (dated by TCRdb to 2019 to 2021). To prepare the library, the immunoSEQ multiplex PCR assay was applied. TCRdb carries this immuneACCESS record with in-frame sequences only. Its versions omit some clonotypes, under half of them owing to an unresolved V gene in the studies checked, with the rest unexplained. The sample table records roughly 220,000 clones; 65% to 90% of these occur just once. Less than 5% of the sample goes to the ten largest clones. Sequencing was done on a sample of PBMCs or T cells enriched from blood (not recorded which). The origin of the receptors is a woman in her forties with acute COVID-19.

The chain is built from TRBV5-6 and TRBJ1-1; tentatively, D is TRBD1 (5 bases). Germline assignment: CDR1 SGHDT and CDR2 YYEEEE. The CDR3 totals 15 residues. The V and J ends lost 2 bases and 1 base respectively, with 12 bases between them. CDR3 in DNA: TGTGCCAGCAGCTTATACAGCAGGGAGAACACTGAAGCTTTCTTT. Amino acid sequence: CASSLYSRENTEAFF.

The V call is TRBV6-5, the J call TRBJ1-2; D may be TRBD1 (6 bases). This CDR3 contains 13 residues. Trimming cost V 7 bases and J 4 bases, with 13 bases left between them. Per the germline V gene, CDR1 is MNHEY and CDR2 is SVGAGI. CDR3 loop: CASNPGHTYGYTF. For the CDR3, the DNA is TGTGCCAGCAACCCGGGACACACCTATGGCTACACCTTC.

The chain joins TRBV29-1 to TRBJ1-4; D gene uncertain. The CDR3 has 14 amino acids. V gave up 4 bases and J gave up 6 bases, with 15 bases separating them. The germline V gene has CDR1 SQVTM and CDR2 ANQGSEA. CDR3 loop: CSVAGYIGDEKLFF. The CDR3 DNA reads as TGCAGCGTTGCGGGGTACATAGGCGATGAAAAACTGTTTTTT.

The chain links TRBV12-5 to TRBJ1-4; 8 nucleotides agree with TRBD1. From germline, CDR1 is LGHNT and CDR2 FRNRAP. This CDR3 region has 15 residues. Trimming removed 5 bases from V and 5 bases from J; junction bases left unmatched: 7. The CDR3: CASGRPGQENEKLFF. The CDR3 nucleotides are TGTGCTAGTGGTCGACCGGGACAGGAGAATGAAAAACTGTTTTTT. Complete variable domain (other parts from reference TRBV12-5 and TRBJ1-4): DARVTQTPRHKVTEMGQEVTMRCQPILGHNTVFWYRQTMMQGLELLAYFRNRAPLDDSGMPKDRFSAEMPDATLATLKIQPSEPRDSAVYFCASGRPGQENEKLFFGSGTQLSVL.

The rearrangement uses TRBV28 and TRBJ2-1, with 9 bases aligning to TRBD2. The length of the CDR3 is 16 residues. The V and J ends lost 6 bases and 0 bases, in that order; junction bases with no gene match: 6. Looked up from germline, CDR1 is MDHEN and CDR2 is SYDVKM. CDR3: CASRVAGVGSYNEQFF. DNA for the CDR3: TGTGCCAGCAGGGTAGCGGGAGTAGGCTCCTACAATGAGCAGTTCTTC.

The gene calls are TRBV18 and TRBJ1-2; 7 nucleotides agree with TRBD1. After removal of 6 bases from V and 1 base from J, the junction contained 14 bases not matched to a gene. CDR1 is KGHSH and CDR2 is LQKENI in the germline V gene. The CDR3 runs 17 residues. The CDR3 nucleotides read TGTGCCAGCTCCGGGACAGACGGGGCGACTATTAACTATGGCTACACCTTC. This codes for CASSGTDGATINYGYTF.

The chain has TRBV7-7 and TRBJ2-1; D gene ambiguous. CDR1 is SSHAT and CDR2 is FNYEAQ in the germline V gene (reference sequence). Trimming left V 3 bases short and J 0 bases short, with 9 bases between. CDR3 length: 15 amino acids. The CDR3, as DNA: TGTGCCAGCAGCTTGGGCGTGAGCTCCTACAATGAGCAGTTCTTC. It yields the protein CASSLGVSSYNEQFF.

The chain links TRBV4-1 to TRBJ2-7; 7 bases are shared with TRBD2. Germline V gene lookup returns CDR1 MGHRA and CDR2 YSYEKL. This CDR3 has 15 amino acids. V lost 4 bases, J lost 3 bases, and 9 bases stayed unmatched. The chain's CDR3 is CASSLLSGLDYEQYF. The CDR3 nucleotides read TGCGCCAGCAGCCTTCTGAGTGGACTAGACTACGAGCAGTACTTC.

The sample holds a few counts of this clone. The chain couples TRBV28 to TRBJ2-7, with D perhaps TRBD2 (5 bases). The CDR3 is 12 residues long. The ends were cut back, 7 bases at V and 3 bases at J, with 10 bases in the middle. The germline CDR1 and CDR2 sequences are MDHEN and SYDVKM. Here the CDR3 DNA reads TGTGCCAGCACGGGAAGGATCTACGAGCAGTACTTC. Its translation is CASTGRIYEQYF. Full variable domain (outside the CDR3, taken from reference TRBV28 and TRBJ2-7): DVKVTQSSRYLVKRTGEKVFLECVQDMDHENMFWYRQDPGLGLRLIYFSYDVKMKEKGDIPEGYSVSREKKERFSLILESASTNQTSMYLCASTGRIYEQYFGPGTRLTVT.

In its sample, this clone was seen a few times. The rearrangement links TRBV7-2 to TRBJ2-1, with 13 bases lining up with TRBD2. This CDR3 is 19 amino acids long. The junction had 14 bases not matched to a gene; V was cut back by 5 bases and J by 4 bases. CDR1 and CDR2 from the germline V gene are SGHTA and FQGNSA. The CDR3 region is CASSPHGLAGDGGYNEQFF. The CDR3 DNA follows: TGTGCCAGCAGCCCCCACGGACTAGCGGGAGACGGAGGTTACAATGAGCAGTTCTTC.

The gene calls are TRBV4-2 and TRBJ2-1; no definite D call. The CDR3 consists of 15 residues. Germline CDR1 reads LGHNA; CDR2 reads YNFKEQ. The V and J ends lost 1 base and 5 bases respectively, with 12 bases between them. DNA of the CDR3: TGTGCCAGCAGCCAAGTAGTCGCCAGGAACAATGAGCAGTTCTTC. Its translation is CASSQVVARNNEQFF.

V usage is TRBV7-8 and J usage is TRBJ2-1, with TRBD2 matching over 7 bases. The germline CDR1 and CDR2 sequences are SGHVS and FQNEAQ. This CDR3 contains 15 residues. V dropped 2 bases and J dropped 2; count of bases not matched to a gene: 3. The CDR3 bases are TGTGCCAGCAGCTTATGGGACTACCCCTACAATGAGCAGTTCTTC. The encoded protein is CASSLWDYPYNEQFF.

The chain is built from TRBV28 and TRBJ2-5, with TRBD1 as a possible D gene (5 bases). The germline V gene has CDR1 MDHEN and CDR2 SYDVKM. The V end was cut by 7 bases, the J end by 2 bases, with 14 bases between. The length of the CDR3 is 14 residues. CDR3 in DNA: TGTGCCAGCATTGGGAACAGGTTTCAAGAGACCCAGTACTTC. Translated: CASIGNRFQETQYF.

This chain joins TRBV10-1 and TRBJ2-1; 7 bases fit TRBD2. The CDR3 length is 16 residues. Germline CDR1 reads WNHNN; CDR2 reads SYGVQD (reference sequence). V dropped 0 bases and J dropped 7; count of bases not matched to a gene: 9. CDR3 DNA sequence: TGCGCCAGCAGTGAGTCGAGGGTAGCGGGCCTGAATGAGCAGTTCTTC. It specifies CASSESRVAGLNEQFF.

The chain combines TRBV28 with TRBJ2-1; a weak D match, TRBD2 (7 bases). The CDR3 loop spans 15 amino acids. Between the trimmed V and J ends, which lost 7 bases and 4 bases, there was a span of 17 bases. Germline V gene data show CDR1 as MDHEN and CDR2 as SYDVKM. In DNA form, the CDR3 reads TGTGCCAGCACTCCCGGGGGGCGGCAGTACAATGAGCAGTTCTTC. Translated: CASTPGGRQYNEQFF.

This clone was counted between two and nine times. This chain links TRBV6-1 with TRBJ1-2; D not certain. The CDR3 is made up of 14 amino acids. V shed 1 base and J shed 5 bases, with 11 bases lying between them. The germline CDR1 and CDR2 sequences are MNHNS and SASEGT. As DNA, the CDR3 is TGTGCCAGCAGTGAAGTAAAAGGAGTTTATGGCTACACCTTC. This codes for CASSEVKGVYGYTF.

This rearrangement joins TRBV6-5 to TRBJ1-4; tentatively, D is TRBD1 (5 bases). Germline V gene data show CDR1 as MNHEY and CDR2 as SVGAGI. This CDR3 is built from 16 residues. The V gene lost 3 bases and the J gene lost 7 bases, with 18 bases spanning the gap. The CDR3 reads CASSYGGASSSEKLFF. The CDR3 DNA reads as TGTGCCAGCAGTTATGGTGGGGCCTCTAGTAGTGAAAAACTGTTTTTT.

J is TRBJ2-1 and V is TRBV29-1; TRBD1 matches 9 bases. Germline values: CDR1 SQVTM, CDR2 ANQGSEA. The CDR3 runs to 13 residues. Trimming cost V 4 bases and J 9 bases; bases outside gene matches: 7. The CDR3 region has the DNA TGCAGCGTTGGCCGGGACAGGGTTATTGAGCAGTTCTTC. Translation gives CSVGRDRVIEQFF.

The V gene is TRBV9, the J gene TRBJ2-1, with D perhaps TRBD1 (6 bases). This CDR3 is built from 11 residues. Germline V lookup: CDR1 SGDLS, CDR2 YYNGEE. Trimming removed 4 bases from V and 11 bases from J, with 10 bases in between. The CDR3: CASSRTDKQFF. CDR3 nucleotide sequence: TGTGCCAGCAGCCGGACAGACAAGCAGTTCTTC.

V gene TRBV14 combines with J gene TRBJ1-2; tentative D call: TRBD1 (6 bases). The V gene lost 4 bases and the J gene lost 8 bases, with 14 bases spanning the gap. This CDR3 comprises 13 residues. The germline V gene encodes CDR1 SGHDN and CDR2 FVKESK. DNA of the CDR3: TGTGCCAGCAGCCGAAGTACAGGGCTCGGCTACACCTTC. As protein: CASSRSTGLGYTF.

The gene calls are TRBV19 and TRBJ1-3; 11 bases map to TRBD1. The germline V gene has CDR1 LNHDA and CDR2 SQIVND (reference sequence). CDR3 size: 15 residues. V lost 6 bases and J lost 7; bases outside the gene matches: 8. The CDR3 loop reads CASRRTGGLRNTIYF. For the CDR3, the DNA is TGTGCCAGTAGAAGGACAGGGGGCTTGCGGAACACCATATATTTT.

The chain uses TRBV23-1 and TRBJ2-7; 12 nucleotides align to TRBD2. TRBV23-1 is recorded as an ORF, its role being uncertain. V was pared by 3 bases and J by 3 bases, with 9 bases of the junction left unmatched. CDR3 length: 17 amino acids. CDR3 sequence: CASSQPGLAGLVYEQYF. Here the CDR3 DNA reads TGCGCCAGCAGTCAGCCGGGACTAGCGGGCCTCGTCTACGAGCAGTACTTC.

The chain joins TRBV5-8 to TRBJ2-1, with D hard to call. The CDR3 is 12 amino acids. V gave up 6 bases and J gave up 6 bases, with 10 bases separating them. CDR1 and CDR2 from the germline V gene are SGHTS and YDEGEE. CDR3 loop: CASTLGGNEQFF. Here the CDR3 DNA reads TGTGCCAGCACCCTCGGCGGCAATGAGCAGTTCTTC.

This clone was counted between two and nine times. The chain employs TRBV5-3 and TRBJ1-5; D remains ambiguous. TRBV5-3 is an open reading frame, and its role is uncertain. The CDR3 is 13 amino acids. Deletions cut 3 bases from V and 9 bases from J, with 13 bases between. The CDR3 sequence is CARSSPGYLPQHF. CDR3 bases: TGTGCCAGAAGCTCCCCGGGGTATTTGCCCCAGCATTTT.

The chain uses TRBV27 and TRBJ2-1, with 7 positions matching TRBD2. The V gene end was trimmed by 1 base and the J gene end by 0 bases; junction bases not matched to a gene: 0. The CDR3 consists of 15 residues. Germline CDR1 MNHEY, CDR2 SMNVEV (reference sequence). The CDR3: CASSLWGGSYNEQFF. In DNA form, the CDR3 reads TGTGCCAGCAGTTTATGGGGGGGCTCCTACAATGAGCAGTTCTTC.

The chain joins TRBV19 to TRBJ2-5; 10 nucleotides agree with TRBD2. CDR1 and CDR2 from the germline V gene are LNHDA and SQIVND (reference sequence). The CDR3 extends over 16 amino acids. Unmatched junction bases numbered 7, after V lost 1 base and J lost 5 bases. The CDR3 loop reads CASSIGSLAGRETQYF. The CDR3 region has the DNA TGTGCCAGTAGTATAGGGTCACTAGCGGGAAGGGAGACCCAGTACTTC. The full variable domain, with the rest looked up from reference TRBV19 and TRBJ2-5, is DGGITQSPKYLFRKEGQNVTLSCEQNLNHDAMYWYRQDPGQGLRLIYYSQIVNDFQKGDIAEGYSVSREKKESFPLTVTSAQKNPTAFYLCASSIGSLAGRETQYFGPGTRLLVL.

The chain employs TRBV6-2 or TRBV6-3 and TRBJ2-1; the match to TRBD1 covers 9 bases. CDR1 is MNHEY, CDR2 SVGEGT, per germline. V shed 6 bases, J shed 9 bases, and the junction held 12 bases outside the gene matches. CDR3 length: 15 amino acids. CDR3 amino acids: CASSPGQGFISEQFF. CDR3 in DNA: TGTGCCAGCAGCCCGGGACAGGGTTTTATCAGTGAGCAGTTCTTC.

The rearrangement uses TRBV3-1 (or the pseudogene TRBV3-2) and TRBJ1-1, with 8 positions matching TRBD1. V lost 1 base, J lost 2 bases, and 6 bases stayed unmatched. Germline V lookup: CDR1 LGHDT, CDR2 YNNKEL (reference sequence). The CDR3 spans 16 residues. CDR3 nucleotide sequence: TGTGCCAGCAGCCAAGGGTCGGGGACAGGAAACACTGAAGCTTTCTTT. Its protein is CASSQGSGTGNTEAFF.

The rearrangement uses TRBV19 and TRBJ2-1; D is possibly TRBD1 (5 bases). CDR3 size: 18 residues. V gave up 4 bases and J gave up 4 bases, with 23 bases separating them. The germline CDR1 and CDR2 sequences are LNHDA and SQIVND (reference sequence). The CDR3 DNA reads as TGTGCCAGTAGTAAGGGGCCCCGGACCGCCCCAATATACAATGAGCAGTTCTTC. As protein: CASSKGPRTAPIYNEQFF.